The T cell receptor (beta chain) described here comes from a study of cytomegalovirus exposure and HLA in healthy donors. PCR amplification relied on 60 Vbeta primers (plus 13 Jbeta primers). The repertoire was sequenced with immunoSEQ multiplex PCR; TCRdb's copy has only in-frame clones and lacks some. This table holds 160,000 or so clones, around 83% found once. The CDR3 runs to 16 residues. V gave up 6 bases and J gave up 5 bases; unmatched junction bases: 8. Germline values: CDR1 SQVTM, CDR2 ANQGSEA. The specimen sequenced was PBMCs. The sequence was collected from a man in his forties or fifties in good health and CMV-seropositive. J is TRBJ2-2 and V is TRBV29-1, with 14 nucleotides matching TRBD2. The CDR3 sequence is CSVEGLAGARTGELFF. The CDR3 DNA follows: TGCAGCGTCGAGGGACTAGCGGGAGCCCGGACCGGGGAGCTGTTTTTT.